This T cell receptor (beta chain) was identified in a study of shared clonotypes between healthy human individuals. Study in general: Three CD4 naive, three CD4 memory, two CD8 naive and one CD8 memory plate were used per donor.

Study results and caveats: Expectations were that clonotype sharing among donors would be affected by sequencing depth. Estimated clonotype richness was generally higher in naive than memory subsets.

With regard to this clone: Its antigen is unidentified.

Clones were read by immunoSEQ multiplex PCR, and TCRdb kept only the in-frame ones, dropping some. Among some 2,500,000 clones, under 95% were seen once, and the ten largest hold more than 0.35%. Investigators divided CD4+ cells into CD45RA+ naive and CD45RA-negative memory subsets. The sample was naive CD4+ T cells from PBMCs. Indicated subset: CD45RA+ positively selected. This clonotype was obtained from a man between 18 and 35 years old in good health. Some clones in this sample may be carry-over from other donors' samples.

The CDR3 DNA is TGTGCCAGCAGCTTCGACAGGGTCTATGGCTACACCTTC. This gives the protein CASSFDRVYGYTF. The chain joins TRBV7-2 to TRBJ1-2; 7 bases are a match to TRBD1. The CDR3 covers 13 residues. With V trimmed by 3 bases and J by 4 bases, 2 bases remained unmatched. CDR1 and CDR2 (germline): SGHTA, FQGNSA.